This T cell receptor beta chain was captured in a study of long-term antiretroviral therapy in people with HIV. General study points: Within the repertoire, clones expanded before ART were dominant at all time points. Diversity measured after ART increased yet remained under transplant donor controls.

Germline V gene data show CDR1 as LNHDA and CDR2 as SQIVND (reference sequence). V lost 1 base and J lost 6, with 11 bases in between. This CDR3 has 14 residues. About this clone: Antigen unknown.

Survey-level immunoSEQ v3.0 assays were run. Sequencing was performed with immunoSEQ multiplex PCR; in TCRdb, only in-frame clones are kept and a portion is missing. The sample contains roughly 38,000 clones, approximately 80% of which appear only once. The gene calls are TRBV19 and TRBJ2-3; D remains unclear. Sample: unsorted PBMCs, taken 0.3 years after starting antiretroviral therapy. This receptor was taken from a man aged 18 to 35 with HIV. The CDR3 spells CASSIASDADTQYF. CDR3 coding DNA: TGTGCCAGTAGTATAGCTTCCGATGCGGATACGCAGTATTTT.